The clone carrying this T cell receptor beta chain was seen many times. TCRdb recomputed calls from the 5' RACE reads with MiXCR, one row per CDR3 protein. The data hold 250,000 to 400,000 distinct CDR3 sequences, with around 10% observed a single time. The CDR3 runs 15 residues. Trimming stripped 4 bases from V and 3 bases from J, with 13 bases between. Germline-derived CDR1 and CDR2 are SGHRS and YFSETQ. These data belong to a study of CD8 T cells in ankylosing spondylitis. The sequenced sample consisted of blood, either unsorted or a sorted T cell fraction (not recorded which). This TCR derives from a female donor with ankylosing spondylitis or in good health (not recorded which). The chain couples TRBV5-1 to TRBJ2-2; D possibly uses TRBD1 or TRBD2 (5 bases each). CDR3 loop: CASSRGDRDTGELFF. The DNA of the CDR3 is TGCGCCAGCAGCCGAGGGGACCGGGACACCGGGGAGCTGTTTTTT.